Each of the 19 T cell receptor beta chains below was sequenced from the same sample in a study of blood T cells in healthy people across ages. Alongside a J-beta primer mix, a sample-barcoded 5' primer served in a second PCR lasting about 7 to 11 cycles. MiXCR was run by TCRdb on the 5' RACE reads, yielding one entry per CDR3 protein. The table includes 650,000 to 1,000,000 distinct CDR3 sequences, under 40% detected once. Sequencing input: blood. The receptors derive from a man aged 18 to 30 in good health.

This clonotype occurred a few times. The chain recombines TRBV7-2 with TRBJ1-2; tentative D call: TRBD1 (5 bases). Germline V lookup: CDR1 SGHTA, CDR2 FQGNSA. V lost 1 base to trimming and J lost 7 bases, with 16 bases between them. The CDR3 has 15 residues. The CDR3 reads CASSLEGTSHRGYTF. DNA for the CDR3: TGTGCCAGCAGCTTAGAAGGGACGTCACACCGTGGCTACACCTTC.

This clonotype was observed a handful of times. V is TRBV4-2 and J is TRBJ1-1, with 10 bases that match TRBD1. This CDR3 has 14 residues. Germline CDR1 reads LGHNA; CDR2 reads YNFKEQ. V lost 6 bases to trimming and J lost 7 bases; unmatched junction nucleotides: 8. DNA for the CDR3: TGTGCCAGCAGAGGGGACAGGGGAAGTGATGAAGCTTTCTTT. It specifies CASRGDRGSDEAFF.

In the case of this clonotype: A much larger clone differs by one base, so this may be a read error. This CDR3 reads CTSSSSAGAHTEAFF. The CDR3 DNA reads TGTACCAGCAGTTCCTCGGCAGGGGCCCACACTGAAGCTTTCTTT. The J gene is TRBJ1-1, the V gene TRBV27; D is perhaps TRBD1 (6 bases). Germline V gives CDR1 MNHEY, CDR2 SMNVEV (reference sequence). The CDR3 covers 15 residues.

The chain recombines TRBV5-1 with TRBJ2-2, with 7 positions matching TRBD1. The germline V gene has CDR1 SGHRS and CDR2 YFSETQ. J lost 1 base, V lost 6 bases, and 3 bases had no gene match. There are 14 residues in the CDR3. The CDR3 reads CASTPGGNTGELFF. For the CDR3, the DNA is TGCGCCAGCACCCCAGGGGGGAACACCGGGGAGCTGTTTTTT.

Note on this clonotype: A much larger clone lies a single base off, so this may be a read error. The chain uses TRBV10-3 and TRBJ2-5; TRBD2 matches at 8 bases. J was trimmed by 0 bases and V by 11 bases; bases with no gene match: 5. The V gene's germline CDR1 is ENHRY and CDR2 SYGVKD. This CDR3 has 13 residues. This CDR3 reads CAATGGYQETQYF. For the CDR3, the DNA is TGTGCCGCAACGGGGGGGTACCAAGAGACCCAGTACTTC.

The V and J genes are TRBV20-1 and TRBJ2-3; 7 bases map to TRBD2. The CDR3 length is 16 residues. V gave up 1 base and J gave up 3 bases; unmatched junction bases: 10. Germline loops: CDR1 DFQATT, CDR2 SNEGSKA (reference sequence). The DNA for the CDR3 is TGCAGTGCTAGAGTGCCTCTAGCGGAGGGAACAGATACGCAGTATTTT. This gives the protein CSARVPLAEGTDTQYF.

The chain carries TRBV25-1 and TRBJ1-2, with D possibly TRBD1 on 5 matching bases. Trimming shortened V by 6 bases and J by 6 bases, and 17 bases separated the two germline ends. The CDR3 runs to 14 residues. Germline V gene lookup returns CDR1 MGHDK and CDR2 SYGVNS. The CDR3 DNA follows: TGTGCCAGCAGCCTTCCTGAAGGGGCTGATGGCTACACCTTC. Its translation is CASSLPEGADGYTF.

This clonotype appeared a few times. The chain combines TRBV12-3 or TRBV12-4 with TRBJ1-3; D unclear. The CDR3 length is 12 residues. V lost 4 bases and J lost 6, with 7 bases in between. The CDR3 sequence is CASSSSLNTIYF. CDR3 DNA: TGTGCCAGCAGTTCCTCTCTAAACACCATATATTTT.

This chain joins TRBV5-1 and TRBJ2-5, with D unresolved. V lost 4 bases, J lost 11 bases, and 21 bases lay in between. This CDR3 spans 14 amino acids. The germline CDR1 and CDR2 sequences are SGHRS and YFSETQ. The CDR3 sequence is CASSPRSVGDEQYF. The CDR3 DNA reads as TGCGCCAGCAGCCCCCGGTCTGTGGGCGATGAGCAGTACTTC.

The chain uses TRBV2 and TRBJ2-1; TRBD1 or TRBD2 may be the D gene (5 bases each). V was cut by 6 bases and J by 0 bases, with 15 bases left in between. The CDR3 is 16 residues long. In germline, CDR1 is SNHLY, CDR2 FYNNEI. CDR3 amino acids: CASSPSGPSSYNEQFF. In DNA form, the CDR3 reads TGTGCCAGCAGCCCATCGGGGCCGAGCTCCTACAATGAGCAGTTCTTC.

This clonotype was seen a few times. The chain carries TRBV29-1 and TRBJ2-4; D is perhaps TRBD1 or TRBD2 (5 bases each). This CDR3 spans 15 amino acids. The ends were cut back, 7 bases at V and 0 bases at J, with 16 bases in the middle. The V gene's germline CDR1 is SQVTM and CDR2 ANQGSEA. CDR3 residues: CSADGAEGAKNIQYF. CDR3 coding DNA: TGCAGCGCAGACGGGGCAGAGGGAGCCAAAAACATTCAGTACTTC.

This clonotype was detected once. The chain links TRBV12-3 or TRBV12-4 to TRBJ2-1; 7 bases are shared with TRBD2. The J call may be wrong; the DNA end is better matched by TRBJ2-7. There are 18 residues in the CDR3. The CDR3: CASTVSPSGKSSYNEQYF. CDR3 sequence (DNA): TGTGCCAGCACCGTGAGCCCTAGCGGTAAGAGCTCCTACAATGAGCAGTACTTC.

This clonotype was seen a handful of times. The chain links TRBV12-3 or TRBV12-4 to TRBJ2-1; D may correspond to TRBD1 or TRBD2 (5 bases each). The CDR3 loop spans 15 amino acids. V gave up 3 bases and J gave up 2 bases, with 11 bases separating them. The CDR3 spells CASSFGGEAYNEQFF. CDR3 coding DNA: TGTGCCAGCAGTTTTGGGGGAGAGGCCTACAATGAGCAGTTCTTC.

The rearrangement joins TRBV5-1 to TRBJ2-7; D unclear. V was cut by 4 bases and J by 7 bases, with 15 bases left in between. Per the germline V gene, CDR1 is SGHRS and CDR2 is YFSETQ. This CDR3 region has 13 residues. CDR3 amino acids: CASSPGSPAEQYF. The DNA of the CDR3 is TGCGCCAGCAGCCCCGGTAGCCCCGCGGAGCAGTACTTC.

This clonotype was seen many times. This rearrangement joins TRBV7-8 to TRBJ2-1; TRBD2 matches at 7 bases. Germline CDR1 and CDR2: SGHVS and FQNEAQ. V gave up 4 bases and J gave up 0 bases; unmatched junction bases: 12. CDR3 size: 18 residues. CDR3 coding DNA: TGTGCCAGCAGCTCTAGACCGGGCAGCGGGGTCTCCTACAATGAGCAGTTCTTC. This sequence encodes CASSSRPGSGVSYNEQFF.

This clonotype was recorded a few times. The chain couples TRBV6-2 or TRBV6-3 to TRBJ1-1, with 12 bases fitting TRBD1. The germline CDR1 and CDR2 sequences are MNHEY and SVGEGT. The trim removed 4 bases at V and 3 bases at J, leaving 6 bases unmatched. This CDR3 has 16 residues. The DNA of the CDR3 is TGTGCCAGCAGTTGGGGGACAGGGGGCTGGGACACTGAAGCTTTCTTT. This gives the protein CASSWGTGGWDTEAFF.

Of note for this clonotype: This may arise from a read error, as a much more abundant clone is one base away. In DNA, the CDR3 is TGTGCCAGCACCTCATCCCCTGGACAGGGGCAAGAGGCCCAGTACTTC. It is translated as CASTSSPGQGQEAQYF. The chain has TRBV28 and TRBJ2-5, with TRBD1 identical over 9 bases. Germline CDR1 and CDR2: MDHEN and SYDVKM. This CDR3 is 16 amino acids long.

The chain links TRBV12-3 or TRBV12-4 to TRBJ2-1; 7 positions agree with TRBD1. The J call may not be correct, given that the DNA end is closer to TRBJ2-7. The CDR3 totals 14 residues. The CDR3 reads CASEGQLVYNEQYF. CDR3 DNA sequence: TGTGCCAGCGAGGGACAGCTAGTCTACAATGAGCAGTACTTC.

The rearrangement links TRBV3-1 to TRBJ1-1, with D possibly matching TRBD1 (5 bases). V was clipped by 5 bases and J by 0 bases, with 10 bases between them. There are 14 residues in the CDR3. Per the germline V gene, CDR1 is LGHDT and CDR2 is YNNKEL (reference sequence). The CDR3 here is CASSEVGVNTEAFF. CDR3 coding DNA: TGTGCCAGCAGCGAGGTAGGGGTGAACACTGAAGCTTTCTTT.